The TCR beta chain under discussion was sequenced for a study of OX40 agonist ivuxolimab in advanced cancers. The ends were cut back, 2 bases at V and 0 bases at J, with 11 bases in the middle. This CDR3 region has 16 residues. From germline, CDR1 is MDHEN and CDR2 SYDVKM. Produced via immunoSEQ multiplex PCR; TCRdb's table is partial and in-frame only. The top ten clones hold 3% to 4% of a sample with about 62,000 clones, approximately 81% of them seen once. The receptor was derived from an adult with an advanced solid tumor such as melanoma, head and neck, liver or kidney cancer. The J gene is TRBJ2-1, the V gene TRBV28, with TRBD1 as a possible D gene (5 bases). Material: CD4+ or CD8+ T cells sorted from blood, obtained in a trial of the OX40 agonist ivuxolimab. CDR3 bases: TGTGCCAGCAGTTTAGGGGCAGGCGGCTCCTACAATGAGCAGTTCTTC. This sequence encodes CASSLGAGGSYNEQFF. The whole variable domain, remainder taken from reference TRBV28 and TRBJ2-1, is DVKVTQSSRYLVKRTGEKVFLECVQDMDHENMFWYRQDPGLGLRLIYFSYDVKMKEKGDIPEGYSVSREKKERFSLILESASTNQTSMYLCASSLGAGGSYNEQFFGPGTRLTVL.